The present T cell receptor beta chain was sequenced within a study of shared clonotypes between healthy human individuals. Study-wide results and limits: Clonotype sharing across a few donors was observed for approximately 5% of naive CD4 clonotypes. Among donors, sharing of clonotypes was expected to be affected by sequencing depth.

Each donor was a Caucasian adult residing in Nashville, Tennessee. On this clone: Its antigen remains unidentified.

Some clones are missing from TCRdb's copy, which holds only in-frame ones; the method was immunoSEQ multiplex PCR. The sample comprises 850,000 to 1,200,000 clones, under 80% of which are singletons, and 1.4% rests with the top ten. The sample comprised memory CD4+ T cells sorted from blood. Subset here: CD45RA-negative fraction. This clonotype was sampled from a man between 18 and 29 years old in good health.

CDR3 region: CSVVGGQGGEQYF. CDR3 DNA: TGCAGCGTTGTGGGTGGGCAGGGTGGCGAGCAGTACTTC. This rearrangement joins TRBV29-1 to TRBJ2-7; the D gene is possibly TRBD1 (5 bases). This CDR3 spans 13 amino acids. Germline loops: CDR1 SQVTM, CDR2 ANQGSEA. Trimming took off 4 bases at V and 6 bases at J, with 16 bases between the two ends.